One sample yielded the 15 T cell receptor beta chains listed below, sequenced in a study of beta chain features in type 1 diabetes. What was sequenced were expressed TCRB transcripts, since all of the isolated RNA had been reverse transcribed. The data were produced by immunoSEQ multiplex PCR, yet TCRdb's version contains in-frame clones alone and is incomplete. The table has hundreds of thousands of clones, approximately 31% seen once. Sequencing was carried out using naive CD4+ T cells from blood. Every receptor here comes from a young man in good health.

The chain joins TRBV23-1 to TRBJ2-5; D gene uncertain. TRBV23-1 is an open reading frame, and its role is uncertain. The V end lost 8 bases, the J end lost 1 base, and 8 bases lay between the germline ends. This CDR3 has 12 residues. The CDR3, as DNA: TGCGCCAGCCGGGCCGTCCAAGAGACCCAGTACTTC. Protein product: CASRAVQETQYF.

This clone was counted a few times. The chain combines TRBV7-2 with TRBJ2-1, with 8 bases aligning to TRBD1. The CDR3 runs 17 residues. V gave up 3 bases and J gave up 0 bases; unmatched junction bases: 7. In germline, CDR1 is SGHTA, CDR2 FQGNSA. CDR3 sequence: CASSFGQGRSSYNEQFF. CDR3 nucleotides: TGTGCCAGCAGCTTCGGACAGGGTAGGAGCTCCTACAATGAGCAGTTCTTC.

This chain connects TRBV9 to TRBJ2-3; D possibly corresponds to TRBD1 (6 bases). CDR1 and CDR2 from the germline V gene are SGDLS and YYNGEE. V dropped 2 bases and J dropped 6 bases, with 13 bases sitting between them. The length of the CDR3 is 14 residues. The CDR3 DNA reads TGTGCCAGCAGCGTGACAGGCACGGGGGATACGCAGTATTTT. The encoded protein is CASSVTGTGDTQYF.

This chain uses TRBV15 with TRBJ1-3; the match to TRBD1 covers 7 bases. The trim removed 2 bases at V and 3 bases at J, leaving 7 bases unmatched. CDR1 and CDR2 from the germline V gene are LNHNV and YYDKDF (reference sequence). The CDR3 has 16 amino acids. The CDR3 bases are TGTGCCACCAGCAGAACTGGACAGGTCCTTGGAAACACCATATATTTT. Its protein is CATSRTGQVLGNTIYF.

CDR3 in DNA: TGTGCCAGCAGTTTGGACAGCCCGAGGCAGCCCCAGCATTTT. It translates to CASSLDSPRQPQHF. The rearrangement joins TRBV2 to TRBJ1-5; perhaps TRBD1 as D (6 bases). This CDR3 contains 14 residues. Trimming shortened V by 5 bases and J by 7 bases, and 15 bases separated the two germline ends. The germline gives CDR1 SNHLY, CDR2 FYNNEI.

The J gene is TRBJ2-5, the V gene TRBV7-2; D uncertain. This CDR3 has 13 amino acids. V shed 0 bases and J shed 4 bases, with 6 bases lying between them. Germline V lookup: CDR1 SGHTA, CDR2 FQGNSA. CDR3 coding DNA: TGTGCCAGCAGCTTAGCTTGGAGAGAGACCCAGTACTTC. Its translation is CASSLAWRETQYF.

To note about this clone: In the same sample, other DNA sequences code for this CDR3. CDR3 coding DNA: TGTGCCAGCAGTCTGGGGTACGAGCAGTACTTC. Translated, it gives CASSLGYEQYF. The rearrangement joins TRBV25-1 to TRBJ2-7; D not resolved. Trimming took off 5 bases at V and 4 bases at J, with 6 bases between the two ends. Looked up from germline, CDR1 is MGHDK and CDR2 is SYGVNS. The length of the CDR3 is 11 residues.

The V gene is TRBV7-2, the J gene TRBJ1-1; no clear D. Deletions cut 3 bases from V and 4 bases from J, with 12 bases between. Germline assignment: CDR1 SGHTA and CDR2 FQGNSA. The CDR3 is 14 amino acids. The CDR3 protein is CASSFGRPGTEAFF. CDR3 in DNA: TGTGCCAGCAGCTTTGGACGGCCGGGCACTGAAGCTTTCTTT.

J is TRBJ2-4 and V is TRBV7-9, with TRBD2 as a possible D gene (7 bases). The germline V gene has CDR1 SEHNR and CDR2 FQNEAQ (reference sequence). This CDR3 has 16 amino acids. V lost 5 bases and J lost 0, with 14 bases in between. The CDR3 DNA reads as TGTGCCAGCAGCCCAGCCGGGGGGCTAGCCAAAAACATTCAGTACTTC. Amino acids: CASSPAGGLAKNIQYF. The variable domain in full, with the rest retrieved from reference TRBV7-9 and TRBJ2-4, is DTGVSQNPRHKITKRGQNVTFRCDPISEHNRLYWYRQTLGQGPEFLTYFQNEAQLEKSRLLSDRFSAERPKGSFSTLEIQRTEQGDSAMYLCASSPAGGLAKNIQYFGAGTRLSVL.

This sequence joins TRBV6-5 and TRBJ2-5; D is unclear. CDR3 length: 14 amino acids. Per the germline V gene, CDR1 is MNHEY and CDR2 is SVGAGI. The ends were cut back, 4 bases at V and 4 bases at J, with 13 bases in the middle. The CDR3 protein is CASSSNFGSETQYF. In DNA form, the CDR3 reads TGTGCCAGCAGTTCGAACTTTGGATCAGAGACCCAGTACTTC.

The V call is TRBV14, the J call TRBJ2-7; the D gene is possibly TRBD2 (5 bases). This CDR3 has 13 residues. V shed 1 base and J shed 6 bases, with 10 bases lying between them. Germline-derived CDR1 and CDR2 are SGHDN and FVKESK. CDR3 sequence: CASSQAVRAEQYF. CDR3 bases: TGTGCCAGCAGCCAAGCTGTGAGGGCCGAGCAGTACTTC. Based on the CDR3 plus reference TRBV14 and TRBJ2-7, the full variable domain is EAGVTQFPSHSVIEKGQTVTLRCDPISGHDNLYWYRRVMGKEIKFLLHFVKESKQDESGMPNNRFLAERTGGTYSTLKVQPAELEDSGVYFCASSQAVRAEQYFGPGTRLTVT.

This clone was seen a few times. V usage is TRBV9 and J usage is TRBJ2-1; no clear D. Trimming removed 3 bases at V and 3 bases at J, with 13 bases between. The CDR3 has 15 amino acids. Germline loops: CDR1 SGDLS, CDR2 YYNGEE. CDR3 sequence (DNA): TGTGCCAGCAGCGCCTGGCCTACCGACTACAATGAGCAGTTCTTC. Protein sequence: CASSAWPTDYNEQFF.

The J gene is TRBJ2-2, the V gene TRBV20-1; no firm D call. From germline, CDR1 is DFQATT and CDR2 SNEGSKA (reference sequence). The CDR3 covers 11 residues. Deletions cut 4 bases from V and 4 bases from J, with 4 bases between. In DNA form, the CDR3 reads TGCAGTGCTACCGCCACCGGGGAGCTGTTTTTT. This codes for CSATATGELFF.

The genes are TRBV7-2 and TRBJ2-1, with 7 bases lining up with TRBD2. Germline CDR1 and CDR2: SGHTA and FQGNSA. The CDR3 is 14 residues long. Unmatched junction bases numbered 8, after V lost 5 bases and J lost 7 bases. CDR3 nucleotides: TGTGCCAGCAGCCCAGTGGGGGAGGGAAATGAGCAGTTCTTC. It codes for CASSPVGEGNEQFF. The variable domain in full, with the rest retrieved from reference TRBV7-2 and TRBJ2-1, is GAGVSQSPSNKVTEKGKDVELRCDPISGHTALYWYRQSLGQGLEFLIYFQGNSAPDKSGLPSDRFSAERTGGSVSTLTIQRTQQEDSAVYLCASSPVGEGNEQFFGPGTRLTVL.

The V call is TRBV7-2, the J call TRBJ2-3; no firm D call. The CDR3 length is 14 residues. From germline, CDR1 is SGHTA and CDR2 FQGNSA. V lost 5 bases and J 4 bases, leaving 13 bases between the germline ends. The CDR3 spells CASSPNLVADTQYF. Here the CDR3 DNA reads TGTGCCAGCAGCCCCAATTTAGTGGCAGATACGCAGTATTTT. Based on the CDR3 plus reference TRBV7-2 and TRBJ2-3, the full variable domain is GAGVSQSPSNKVTEKGKDVELRCDPISGHTALYWYRQSLGQGLEFLIYFQGNSAPDKSGLPSDRFSAERTGGSVSTLTIQRTQQEDSAVYLCASSPNLVADTQYFGPGTRLTVL.